Below are 11 T cell receptor beta chains sequenced from a single sample in a study of low-dose radiotherapy and immunotherapy resistance in tumors (dated 2022 in TCRdb). First-strand cDNA was synthesized with Superscript III and a set of TRAV- and TRBV-specific primers, covering both TCRalpha and TCRbeta chains. TCRs were amplified with Phusion for approximately 18 PCR cycles, with a constant-region primer paired with the adapter attached to the V primers. TCRdb reworked the public reads: Q25 trimming with fastp, MiXCR clone assembly, productive beta chains retained. Rows matching on CDR3 protein sequence are summarized as one entry with the most common DNA and genes. Present in this sample are some 10,000 distinct CDR3 sequences, around 74% of which were seen just once. The ten largest clones capture about 1.5% of the sample. Every receptor here comes from a human donor with advanced metastatic prostate, ovarian, gallbladder or colorectal cancer (not recorded which). This table probably holds off-target reads from a library built for another chain.

The gene calls are TRBV28 and TRBJ2-4; D possibly matches TRBD1 or TRBD2 (6 bases each). V lost 3 bases and J 7 bases, leaving 16 bases between the germline ends. Germline V gene lookup returns CDR1 MDHEN and CDR2 SYDVKM. CDR3 length: 15 amino acids. DNA for the CDR3: TGTGCCAGCAGTTTGACCGGGGGCGCGTCGAACATTCAGTACTTC. Its protein product is CASSLTGGASNIQYF.

The chain uses TRBV28 and TRBJ2-7; 8 positions match TRBD2. This CDR3 is built from 14 residues. CDR1 is MDHEN, CDR2 SYDVKM, per germline. J lost 1 base, V lost 7 bases, and 6 bases had no gene match. CDR3: CASTEPSGSYEQYF. The CDR3 DNA is TGTGCCAGCACCGAACCTAGCGGGTCCTACGAGCAGTACTTC.

The chain joins TRBV5-5 to TRBJ2-1; tentatively, D is TRBD1 or TRBD2 (6 bases each). Per germline, CDR1 SGHKS and CDR2 YYEKEE (reference sequence). The V end lost 5 bases, the J end lost 4 bases, and 19 bases lay between the germline ends. This CDR3 region has 16 residues. CDR3 coding DNA: TGTGCCAGCAGTCAGGGGTTGGGGGCGGGGTACAATGAGCAGTTCTTC. Translating it yields CASSQGLGAGYNEQFF.

This clonotype has only one observation. The chain employs TRBV9 and TRBJ1-1; D remains unclear. V gave up 1 base and J gave up 1 base, with 5 bases separating them. Germline V gene sequence: CDR1 SGDLS, CDR2 YYNGEE. The CDR3 consists of 13 residues. CDR3 coding DNA: TGTGCCAGCAGCGTAAGTCCGAACACTGAAGCTTTCTTT. This translates into CASSVSPNTEAFF.

The CDR3 sequence is CASSEASRDTQYF. The DNA for the CDR3 is TGTGCCAGCAGTGAAGCTAGTAGGGATACGCAGTATTTT. This chain uses TRBV6-1 with TRBJ2-3; D is unclear. The CDR3 runs to 13 residues. Germline CDR1 and CDR2: MNHNS and SASEGT. Trimming removed 0 bases from V and 6 bases from J, with 7 bases in between.

The chain is built from TRBV7-9 and TRBJ2-2; D may be TRBD2 (6 bases). V was clipped by 5 bases and J by 7 bases, with 11 bases between them. Germline values: CDR1 SEHNR, CDR2 FQNEAQ (reference sequence). This CDR3 has 13 residues. Written as DNA, the CDR3 is TGTGCCAGCAGCCCCGGAGGGGACGGGGAGCTGTTTTTT. Protein: CASSPGGDGELFF.

The chain couples TRBV6-1 to TRBJ1-1; 9 bases fit TRBD1. V lost 8 bases and J lost 4; bases outside the gene matches: 11. The V gene's germline CDR1 is MNHNS and CDR2 SASEGT. The CDR3 loop spans 15 amino acids. CDR3 residues: CASLKQGARSTEAFF. In DNA form, the CDR3 reads TGTGCCAGCTTAAAACAGGGGGCGCGGAGCACTGAAGCTTTCTTT.

The CDR3 DNA is TGCAGCCCTAGTTCGCAGGACGGGACCCAGTACTTC. This translates into CSPSSQDGTQYF. The chain recombines TRBV29-1 with TRBJ2-5, with unresolved D. The germline V and J ends were trimmed by 8 bases and 7 bases, with 17 bases remaining between them. Germline V gives CDR1 SQVTM, CDR2 ANQGSEA. The CDR3 consists of 12 residues.

The DNA for the CDR3 is TGTGCCAGCAGTCAGGCCCCTAGCGGGAGTGTCAATGAGCAGTTCTTC. Encoded protein: CASSQAPSGSVNEQFF. This chain joins TRBV28 and TRBJ2-1; TRBD2 matches at 10 bases. This CDR3 contains 16 residues. V was clipped by 5 bases and J by 6 bases; unmatched bases: 10. Germline-derived CDR1 and CDR2 are MDHEN and SYDVKM.

This clonotype has a handful of counts. V and J are TRBV5-1 and TRBJ2-7, with no clear D. The CDR3 spans 12 residues. Germline loops: CDR1 SGHRS, CDR2 YFSETQ. The V and J ends lost 0 bases and 8 bases respectively, with 9 bases between them. The CDR3 here is CASSLEGDKQYF. The CDR3 coding sequence is TGCGCCAGCAGCTTGGAAGGCGACAAGCAGTACTTC.

This sequence joins TRBV2 and TRBJ2-1, with a tentative D call TRBD1 (7 bases). CDR1 and CDR2 (germline): SNHLY, FYNNEI. CDR3 size: 15 residues. V was pared by 1 base and J by 2 bases, with 9 bases between. The DNA for the CDR3 is TGTGCCAGCAGTGAAGGCAGGGGGGCCTACAATGAGCAGTTCTTC. Protein sequence: CASSEGRGAYNEQFF.